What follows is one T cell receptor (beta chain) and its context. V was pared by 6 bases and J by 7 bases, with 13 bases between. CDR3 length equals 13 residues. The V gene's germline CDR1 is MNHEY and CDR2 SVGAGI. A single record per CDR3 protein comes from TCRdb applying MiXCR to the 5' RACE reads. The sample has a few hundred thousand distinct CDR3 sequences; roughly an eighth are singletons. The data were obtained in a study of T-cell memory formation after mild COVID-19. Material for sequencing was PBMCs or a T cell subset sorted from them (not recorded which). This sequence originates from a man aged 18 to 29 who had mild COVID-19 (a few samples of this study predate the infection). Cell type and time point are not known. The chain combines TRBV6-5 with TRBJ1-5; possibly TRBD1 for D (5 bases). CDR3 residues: CASRGRGQQPQHF. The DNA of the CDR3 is TGTGCCAGCAGGGGTAGGGGCCAGCAGCCCCAGCATTTT.